Included here is one T cell receptor beta chain sequence, with context. Antigen: not known. This entry comes from a study of CD8 T cells in ankylosing spondylitis. Study observations and caveats: Seemingly distinctive of ankylosing spondylitis blood was a TCR beta motif formed by eight highly homologous variants.

A quantitative 5'-RACE method, one with molecular barcodes, was used to make TCR beta libraries. One entry per CDR3 protein, called by TCRdb with MiXCR from the 5' RACE reads. The sample lists about 700,000 distinct CDR3 sequences, under 20% seen once, with under 20% in the top ten. Per germline, CDR1 SEHNR and CDR2 FQNEAQ (reference sequence). V was clipped by 3 bases and J by 8 bases, with 16 bases between them. The CDR3 loop spans 14 amino acids. The sequence came from a male donor with ankylosing spondylitis. The sample was blood, either unsorted or a sorted T cell fraction (not recorded which). V is TRBV7-9 and J is TRBJ1-1; a weak D match, TRBD1 (5 bases). The CDR3 here is CASSLYGWGGEAFF. CDR3 nucleotide sequence: TGTGCCAGCAGCTTGTACGGCTGGGGGGGGGAAGCTTTCTTT.